This record concerns one TCR beta chain sequence. Its antigen remains unidentified. Use of 60 Vbeta and 13 Jbeta primers characterized the PCR. Here immunoSEQ multiplex PCR was the method, and the copy in TCRdb shows in-frame clones only, minus some. The sample shows under 150,000 clones, over 65% of them seen only once. The data are from a study of cytomegalovirus exposure and HLA in healthy donors. Trimming cost V 4 bases and J 9 bases, with 25 bases left between them. CDR1 is SGHNT, CDR2 YYREEE, per germline (reference sequence). This CDR3 is 16 amino acids long. Whole-study results and caveats: Later, TCR association rates were found to vary by HLA locus, highest for DRB1 and lowest for HLA-C. Most of the TCR beta V segments (in an earlier analysis) were productive either about 87% or about 30% of the time.

V is TRBV5-4 and J is TRBJ1-1, with D possibly matching TRBD1 (6 bases). This TCR was sampled from a man in his forties in good health and CMV-seronegative. The sample comprised PBMCs. For the CDR3, the DNA is TGTGCCAGCAGCCGGGAATTGGGGAGGGCGCAGGGGAAAGCTTTCTTT. This codes for CASSRELGRAQGKAFF.